This TCR beta chain emerged from a study of Graves' ophthalmopathy and Graves' hyperthyroidism. The wider study: Investigators collected peripheral blood at initial diagnosis, before any treatment was given.

This CDR3 is 15 amino acids long. In germline, CDR1 is SGHVS, CDR2 FNYEAQ. Trimming left V 3 bases short and J 2 bases short, with 10 bases between. Details on this clonotype: Its antigen is unknown.

Researchers turned away patients with other autoimmune diseases, uncontrolled infections, pregnancy or lactation. Findings of the study overall: Blood shared most expanded thyroid clonotypes above 0.001 frequency. A 13-signature model separated ophthalmopathy from stable hyperthyroidism, around 88% sensitivity, around 81% specificity.

The TCR beta CDR3 regions underwent amplification from RNA transcripts. An initial RT-PCR round employing HTBI primers preceded a second-round multiplex PCR. MiXCR, run by TCRdb on the multiplex PCR reads, gives a single entry per CDR3 protein. Among almost 750,000 distinct CDR3 sequences, roughly two fifths were seen once, and the ten largest hold approximately 46%. V usage is TRBV7-6 and J usage is TRBJ2-2; the D call may be TRBD1 or TRBD2 (6 bases each). This sequence originates from an adult man with Graves' ophthalmopathy. The sequenced material came from peripheral blood. CDR3 sequence (DNA): TGTGCCAGCAGCTTGAGGGGGGTAAACACCGGGGAGCTGTTTTTT. Amino acid sequence: CASSLRGVNTGELFF.